This TCR beta chain originates from a study of Ad26.COV2.S vaccination and SARS-CoV-2 variants. Regarding treatment: 19 received Ad26.COV2.S at low or high dose, single or two shots; about 5 received placebo; per-sample allocation not given. Sampling happened 63 days after the first vaccine or placebo injection. Produced via immunoSEQ multiplex PCR; TCRdb's table is partial and in-frame only. This table has a few hundred thousand clones, 70% to 90% appearing once. The TCR was taken from a person between 18 and 65 years old who received the Ad26.COV2.S COVID-19 vaccine or a placebo. Sequenced here: peripheral blood, sampled in a trial of Ad26.COV2.S vaccine versus placebo.

In DNA, the CDR3 is TGTGCCAGCAGTGAAGAGGGCAGGCACGCCCAGCATTTT. This gives the protein CASSEEGRHAQHF. The chain combines TRBV2 with TRBJ1-5; D is unresolved. Trimming removed 1 base from V and 11 bases from J, with 12 bases in between. The CDR3 is made up of 13 amino acids. Germline lookup yields CDR1 SNHLY and CDR2 FYNNEI.